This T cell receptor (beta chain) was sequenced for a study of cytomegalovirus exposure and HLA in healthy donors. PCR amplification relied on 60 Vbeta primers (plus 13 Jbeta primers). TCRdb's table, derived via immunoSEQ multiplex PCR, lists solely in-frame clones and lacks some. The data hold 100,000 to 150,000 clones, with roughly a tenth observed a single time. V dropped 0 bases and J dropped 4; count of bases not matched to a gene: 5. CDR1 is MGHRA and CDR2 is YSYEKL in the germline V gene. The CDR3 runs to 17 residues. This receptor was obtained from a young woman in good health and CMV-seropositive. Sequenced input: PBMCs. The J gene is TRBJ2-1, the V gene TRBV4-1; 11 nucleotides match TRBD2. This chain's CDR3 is CASSQESVAGGYNEQFF. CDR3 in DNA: TGCGCCAGCAGCCAAGAGAGCGTAGCGGGAGGGTACAATGAGCAGTTCTTC.